This TCR beta chain was captured by sequencing in a study of T cell responses to AZD1222 COVID-19 vaccine (dated by TCRdb to about 2021). About the study as a whole: AZD1222 recipients whose second dose came at about 4 weeks and those whose second dose came at about 12 weeks were combined into one group, since spike-specific TCR depth and breadth did not differ between the two schedules. A total of 233 trial participants underwent TCR sequencing, of whom 200 to 220 had received two doses of AZD1222 and about 25 had received two doses of the MenACWY control vaccine. Trial participants were enrolled by age into subgroups of 18-55, 56-69 and 70-plus years, and roughly 150, 30 and 60 TCR-sequenced participants, respectively, were included in these subgroups.

The sample's time point, from its label and the paper: baseline before first vaccination. Vaccinee samples came from UK trials COV001 and COV002, including a single-blind randomized controlled phase 2/3 trial of AZD1222 (ChAdOx1 nCoV-19) in healthy adults. For TCRbeta chain sequencing, PBMC samples were collected from trial participants at day 0 and at day 28 after the second dose. Concerning this clone itself: Its antigen target is currently unknown. No much larger clone exists at a distance of one base, and base qualities are not known.

The germline V gene (reference sequence) gives CDR1 as LGHDT and CDR2 as YNNKEL. V is cut by 1 base and J by 0 bases, and the space between the germline ends is 7 bases. The CDR3 runs 15 amino acids, cysteine and phenylalanine included. Of the read, only the CDR3 DNA is kept; its 45 bases are in frame from base 1. The CDR3 regions of human TCRbeta chains were analyzed by immunosequencing. Under the source paper's analysis protocol: TCRs in the repertoires were matched against a reference library of SARS-CoV-2-specific TCRs that had been generated with the MIRA antigen-specificity platform. Breadth was defined as the fraction of unique TCRs that were SARS-CoV-2-associated. Depth was defined as the fraction of total T cells that were SARS-CoV-2-associated. Using the MIRA data, every spike-specific TCR was mapped to the spike region that the TCR reacted to and assigned to either a CD4 or a CD8 class. Log10-transformed breadth and depth values were compared by one-way ANOVA with Sidak's multiple comparisons tests. TCRdb carries this immuneACCESS record with in-frame sequences only. Its versions omit some clonotypes, under half of them owing to an unresolved V gene in the studies checked, with the rest unexplained. V and J calls and clone size are as listed in that table; D and trimming were resolved from the DNA. Present in this sample are some 92,000 clones, about nine tenths of which were seen just once. Around 8.1% of the sample belongs to the ten largest clones.

Findings and caveats that apply to the study as a whole: The 56-69-year group was small, and its depth increase did not reach significance, likely because of low power. Reportedly, almost half of the unique spike-specific TCRs recognized epitopes lying outside the regions that are mutated in the B.1.351 and B.1.1.7 variants. Participants were mostly white British, with more females than males. The authors suggested clonal diversity may have been underestimated. No day 14 peak-response samples were available, so repertoires were characterized only after the peak T cell response. Conclusions about previously exposed vaccinees were limited because only a handful of AZD1222 recipients were SARS-CoV-2 seropositive at baseline. A significant rise in spike-specific TCR breadth and depth was observed after two AZD1222 doses relative to day 0 and relative to MenACWY recipients. The whole spike protein was spanned by vaccine-associated CD4 TCRs, and dominant responses were seen in regions 160-218 and 743-854.

This chain joins TRBV3-1 (or the pseudogene TRBV3-2) to TRBJ1-3; no D gene can be assigned with confidence. The receptor comes from an adult in good health. Specimen: peripheral blood, collected on day 0 of AZD1222 vaccination. This receptor carries the CDR3 CASSQGTHSGNTIYF. The base sequence is TGTGCCAGCAGCCAAGGGACCCACTCTGGAAACACCATATATTTT.